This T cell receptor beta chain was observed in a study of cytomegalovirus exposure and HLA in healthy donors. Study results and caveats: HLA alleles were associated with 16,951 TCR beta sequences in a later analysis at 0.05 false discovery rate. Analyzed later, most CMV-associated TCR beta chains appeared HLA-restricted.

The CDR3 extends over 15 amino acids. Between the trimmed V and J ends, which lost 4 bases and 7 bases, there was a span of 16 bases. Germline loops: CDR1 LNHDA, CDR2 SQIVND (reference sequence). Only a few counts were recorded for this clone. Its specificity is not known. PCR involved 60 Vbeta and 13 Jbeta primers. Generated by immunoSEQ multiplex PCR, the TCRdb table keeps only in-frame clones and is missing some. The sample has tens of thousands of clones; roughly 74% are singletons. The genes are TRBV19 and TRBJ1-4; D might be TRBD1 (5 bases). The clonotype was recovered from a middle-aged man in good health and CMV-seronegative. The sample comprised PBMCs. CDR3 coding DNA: TGTGCCAGTAGTACCATTGACAGTTCTCTTGAAAAACTGTTTTTT. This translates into CASSTIDSSLEKLFF.